Below are 30 T cell receptor beta chains sequenced from a single sample in a study of blood T cells in healthy people across ages. Alongside a J-beta primer mix, a sample-barcoded 5' primer served in a second PCR lasting about 7 to 12 cycles. TCRdb analysed the 5' RACE reads with MiXCR anew, one entry per CDR3 protein. This sample has about 930,000 distinct CDR3 sequences, with 25% to 35% found just once. These same records also appear under a second study, on T cells of mothers and their children.

The sequenced sample was blood. The receptors originated from a woman between 35 and 50 years old in good health.

On this clonotype: Possible read error: a much larger clone is one base away. The gene calls are TRBV20-1 and TRBJ1-6; unclear D gene. This CDR3 comprises 12 residues. Germline V lookup: CDR1 DFQATT, CDR2 SNEGSKA (reference sequence). Here the CDR3 DNA reads TGCAGTACTAGTCTGACTTCTTCACCCCTCCACTTT. Translated, it gives CSTSLTSSPLHF.

V usage is TRBV25-1 and J usage is TRBJ1-1, with D unresolved. The CDR3 contains 14 residues. The V and J ends lost 3 bases and 4 bases respectively, with 12 bases between them. Germline CDR1 is MGHDK and CDR2 is SYGVNS. The CDR3, as DNA: TGTGCCAGCAGTGACGGGCCTATACTCACTGAAGCTTTCTTT. Translated: CASSDGPILTEAFF.

This clonotype was found once. V gene TRBV28 combines with J gene TRBJ2-1; D gene uncertain. Trimming shortened V by 10 bases and J by 6 bases, and 16 bases separated the two germline ends. Germline CDR1 reads MDHEN; CDR2 reads SYDVKM. The CDR3 sequence is 13 residues long. The CDR3 loop is CATNPGWGNEQFF. The CDR3 DNA is TGTGCCACCAATCCGGGCTGGGGCAATGAGCAGTTCTTC.

This clonotype has just a few counts. The chain uses TRBV7-8 and TRBJ2-7; D possibly corresponds to TRBD1 (6 bases). V gave up 0 bases and J gave up 3 bases, with 12 bases separating them. The CDR3 covers 15 residues. CDR1 is SGHVS, CDR2 FQNEAQ, per germline. The CDR3 DNA follows: TGTGCCAGCAGCTTAGCCGGGATAGGGGGCTACGAGCAGTACTTC. It specifies CASSLAGIGGYEQYF.

This clonotype was seen many times. The gene calls are TRBV7-2 and TRBJ2-7; 8 bases line up with TRBD1. V dropped 5 bases and J dropped 3; count of bases not matched to a gene: 9. The germline V gene has CDR1 SGHTA and CDR2 FQGNSA. This CDR3 has 15 amino acids. CDR3 DNA: TGTGCCAGCAGCCTGTCGACAGGGGACATCTACGAGCAGTACTTC. It translates to CASSLSTGDIYEQYF.

The chain recombines TRBV5-1 with TRBJ2-1; D gene ambiguous. CDR1 SGHRS and CDR2 YFSETQ come from the germline V gene. Trimming removed 5 bases from V and 7 bases from J, with 10 bases in between. The CDR3 is 12 amino acids. In DNA, the CDR3 is TGCGCCAGCAGTTACGACCTGAATGAGCAGTTCTTC. Translating gives CASSYDLNEQFF.

This clonotype has just a few counts. The chain carries TRBV2 and TRBJ1-6, with a tentative D call TRBD1 (6 bases). The V gene's germline CDR1 is SNHLY and CDR2 FYNNEI. CDR3 size: 14 residues. Trimming removed 7 bases at V and 7 bases at J, with 14 bases between. The CDR3 region is CASKGPGANSPLHF. The CDR3 region has the DNA TGTGCCAGCAAAGGACCGGGGGCCAATTCACCCCTCCACTTT. The full variable domain, in which reference TRBV2 and TRBJ1-6 provide the parts outside the CDR3, is EPEVTQTPSHQVTQMGQEVILRCVPISNHLYFYWYRQILGQKVEFLVSFYNNEISEKSEIFDDQFSVERPDGSNFTLKIRSTKLEDSAMYFCASKGPGANSPLHFGNGTRLTVT.

This clonotype was observed a few times. A much larger clone lies a single base off, so this may be a read error. This sequence joins TRBV5-1 and TRBJ1-2; the D is unclear. CDR3 length equals 14 residues. The V gene's germline CDR1 is SGHRS and CDR2 YFSETQ. The CDR3 is CAGSLGQNYYGYTF. In DNA, the CDR3 is TGCGCCGGCAGCTTGGGCCAGAATTACTATGGCTACACCTTC.

The V call is TRBV7-9, the J call TRBJ2-3; D possibly uses TRBD1 or TRBD2 (6 bases each). Germline V lookup: CDR1 SEHNR, CDR2 FQNEAQ (reference sequence). V was pared by 10 bases and J by 1 base, with 18 bases between. The CDR3 is 15 residues long. The CDR3 reads CANLTAGEGTDTQYF. CDR3 bases: TGTGCCAATTTAACGGCAGGGGAGGGCACAGATACGCAGTATTTT.

The rearrangement joins TRBV20-1 to TRBJ2-7; D is unresolved. The CDR3 loop spans 9 amino acids. Deletions cut 7 bases from V and 4 bases from J, with 5 bases between. The germline gives CDR1 DFQATT, CDR2 SNEGSKA (reference sequence). The CDR3 loop reads CSDPYEQYF. CDR3 nucleotides: TGCAGTGACCCGTACGAGCAGTACTTC.

This clonotype has a handful of counts. The rearrangement uses TRBV7-3 and TRBJ2-2; no firm D call. The CDR3 runs to 12 residues. Germline CDR1 is SGHTA and CDR2 is FQGTGA. With 5 bases removed from V and 5 bases from J, the gap between germline ends came to 6 bases. The CDR3 nucleotides read TGTGCCAGCAGCCGGATAACCGGGGAGCTGTTTTTT. It yields the protein CASSRITGELFF.

This clonotype was counted ten times or more. The rearrangement links TRBV12-3 or TRBV12-4 to TRBJ2-5; possible D gene TRBD1, 5 bases. The CDR3 has 14 amino acids. The V end lost 0 bases, the J end lost 5 bases, and 10 bases lay between the germline ends. CDR3 sequence (DNA): TGTGCCAGCAGTTTAGCCCAGGGAAGGGAGACCCAGTACTTC. Encoded protein: CASSLAQGRETQYF.

In this sample, this clonotype turned up many times. The rearrangement uses TRBV27 and TRBJ2-7; 7 bases are shared with TRBD1. The germline V gene encodes CDR1 MNHEY and CDR2 SMNVEV (reference sequence). The V gene end was trimmed by 5 bases and the J gene end by 3 bases; junction bases not matched to a gene: 10. The CDR3 is 15 residues long. The CDR3 region has the DNA TGTGCCAGCAGTGCTCGGTATGGACAGGTCTACGAGCAGTACTTC. Its protein product is CASSARYGQVYEQYF.

V usage is TRBV28 and J usage is TRBJ1-1; weak D call: TRBD1 (6 bases). The CDR3 has 16 residues. Trimming stripped 6 bases from V and 5 bases from J, with 22 bases between. Germline lookup yields CDR1 MDHEN and CDR2 SYDVKM. The chain's CDR3 is CASSVGDYRAGTEAFF. The CDR3 coding sequence is TGTGCCAGCAGCGTAGGAGATTACAGGGCGGGGACTGAAGCTTTCTTT.

This clonotype was detected many times. The V call is TRBV10-3, the J call TRBJ1-4; TRBD1 aligns across 7 bases. The ends lost 10 bases at V and 3 bases at J; junction bases unmatched: 5. The length of the CDR3 is 13 residues. In germline, CDR1 is ENHRY, CDR2 SYGVKD. In nucleotides, the CDR3 is TGTGCCACACAGGGGAAGCCTAATGAAAAACTGTTTTTT. Protein: CATQGKPNEKLFF.

As regards this clonotype: Its ends do not fully match the called genes, so a read error is possible. This chain joins TRBV27 and TRBJ1-1, with a possible D match to TRBD1 (6 bases). CDR3 size: 19 residues. Germline V CDR1 and CDR2: MNHEY, SMNVEV (reference sequence). The CDR3 region has the DNA TGTGCCAGCAGTTTAGTAACCGGGACACCAGTCGCTATGAACACTGACGCTTTCTTT. This gives the protein CASSLVTGTPVAMNTDAFF.

This clonotype was counted only a few times. V usage is TRBV3-1 and J usage is TRBJ2-5; TRBD1 is a possible D gene (6 bases). The V end lost 2 bases, the J end lost 6 bases, and 19 bases lay between the germline ends. Germline lookup yields CDR1 LGHDT and CDR2 YNNKEL (reference sequence). This CDR3 has 16 residues. The CDR3 sequence: CASSQTGTPARQTQYF. CDR3 nucleotides: TGTGCCAGCAGCCAAACCGGGACACCGGCCAGGCAGACCCAGTACTTC.

The V gene is TRBV29-1, the J gene TRBJ2-3; the D is unclear. The CDR3 covers 13 residues. V lost 6 bases and J 4 bases, leaving 14 bases between the germline ends. Germline lookup yields CDR1 SQVTM and CDR2 ANQGSEA. CDR3 in amino acids: CSVPWGPADTQYF. CDR3 nucleotides: TGCAGCGTGCCCTGGGGTCCAGCAGATACGCAGTATTTT.

The chain links TRBV15 to TRBJ2-7; the D gene is possibly TRBD1 (6 bases). Per germline, CDR1 LNHNV and CDR2 YYDKDF (reference sequence). This CDR3 is 13 amino acids long. V gave up 1 base and J gave up 3 bases, with 7 bases separating them. In nucleotides, the CDR3 is TGTGCCACCAGCAGAGGGACAGACTACGAGCAGTACTTC. This codes for CATSRGTDYEQYF.

As regards this clonotype: A much larger clone lies one base from this, so it may be a read error. The chain joins TRBV20-1 to TRBJ2-1, with a possible D match to TRBD1 (6 bases). Germline assignment: CDR1 DFQATT and CDR2 SNEGSKA (reference sequence). There are 14 residues in the CDR3. The V gene lost 6 bases and the J gene lost 6 bases, with 18 bases spanning the gap. The CDR3: CSAIQGVEGNEQFF. CDR3 nucleotide sequence: TGCAGTGCCATACAGGGCGTCGAAGGCAATGAGCAGTTCTTC.

This chain links TRBV4-1 with TRBJ2-1; 12 nucleotides line up with TRBD2. The J call is in doubt because the DNA end fits TRBJ2-7 better. CDR3 length: 18 amino acids. Germline lookup yields CDR1 MGHRA and CDR2 YSYEKL. CDR3 protein: CASSQALAGGPSYNEQYF. For the CDR3, the DNA is TGCGCCAGCAGCCAAGCACTAGCGGGGGGCCCCTCCTACAATGAGCAGTACTTC.

V and J are TRBV20-1 and TRBJ2-1; 9 nucleotides agree with TRBD2. V lost 3 bases, J lost 6 bases, and 12 bases stayed unmatched. This CDR3 has 16 amino acids. Germline assignment: CDR1 DFQATT and CDR2 SNEGSKA (reference sequence). CDR3: CSASNAGLAFLNEQFF. Here the CDR3 DNA reads TGCAGTGCTAGTAATGCCGGACTAGCGTTCCTCAATGAGCAGTTCTTC.

The chain carries TRBV21-1 and TRBJ2-1; the table's D gene call, TRBD2, was not cross checked with the DNA. TRBV21-1 is a pseudogene locus. This CDR3 spans 17 amino acids. The CDR3 here is CASSKVCPLSSYNEQFF. DNA for the CDR3: TGTGCCAGCAGCAAAGTTTGCCCGCTAAGCTCCTACAATGAGCAGTTCTTC.

In the case of this clonotype: The germline gene is not matched at one end of the junction; a read error may be the cause. This CDR3 reads CSAGDLRGSYSEQFF. The CDR3 nucleotides are TGCAGTGCTGGAGATTTGAGGGGTTCCTACAGTGAGCAGTTCTTC. The V call is TRBV20-1, the J call TRBJ2-1; D may match TRBD1 or TRBD2 (5 bases each). The CDR3 consists of 15 residues. Germline V gives CDR1 DFQATT, CDR2 SNEGSKA (reference sequence).

This clonotype was counted ten times or more. V is TRBV10-3 and J is TRBJ2-5; D perhaps matches TRBD2 (6 bases). The CDR3 has 13 residues. The V gene's germline CDR1 is ENHRY and CDR2 SYGVKD. The V gene lost 5 bases and the J gene lost 5 bases, with 12 bases spanning the gap. CDR3 sequence: CAISPSGEETQYF. For the CDR3, the DNA is TGTGCCATCAGTCCATCGGGGGAGGAGACCCAGTACTTC.

The V call is TRBV7-3, the J call TRBJ1-2; D is possibly TRBD1 (6 bases). Germline V gives CDR1 SGHTA, CDR2 FQGTGA. Trimming removed 0 bases from V and 7 bases from J, with 15 bases in between. This CDR3 is 15 amino acids long. CDR3 in DNA: TGTGCCAGCAGCTTAACTAACGGGCAGGGGTCTGGCTACACCTTC. Protein: CASSLTNGQGSGYTF.

The chain couples TRBV7-2 to TRBJ1-4; D remains ambiguous. Deletions cut 5 bases from V and 6 bases from J, with 10 bases between. The CDR3 extends over 13 amino acids. CDR1 is SGHTA, CDR2 FQGNSA, per germline. CDR3 DNA: TGTGCCAGCAGCGACGGGTTGGATGAAAAACTGTTTTTT. This codes for CASSDGLDEKLFF. Full variable domain (rest looked up from reference TRBV7-2 and TRBJ1-4): GAGVSQSPSNKVTEKGKDVELRCDPISGHTALYWYRQSLGQGLEFLIYFQGNSAPDKSGLPSDRFSAERTGGSVSTLTIQRTQQEDSAVYLCASSDGLDEKLFFGSGTQLSVL.

The chain links TRBV7-6 to TRBJ2-1; 7 nucleotides align to TRBD1. V lost 1 base, J lost 5 bases, and 5 bases stayed unmatched. The CDR3 contains 15 residues. CDR1 is SGHVS and CDR2 is FNYEAQ in the germline V gene. CDR3 in DNA: TGTGCCAGCAGCTTAGAAAGGGGGCGGCACAATGAGCAGTTCTTC. Encoded protein: CASSLERGRHNEQFF. The full variable domain, completed using reference TRBV7-6 and TRBJ2-1, is GAGVSQSPRYKVTKRGQDVALRCDPISGHVSLYWYRQALGQGPEFLTYFNYEAQQDKSGLPNDRFSAERPEGSISTLTIQRTEQRDSAMYRCASSLERGRHNEQFFGPGTRLTVL.

As to this clonotype: The junction differs from germline at one of its ends, possibly a read error. The chain employs TRBV28 and TRBJ1-2, with D maybe TRBD1 (5 bases). This CDR3 region has 15 residues. CDR1 and CDR2 (germline): MDHEN, SYDVKM. The CDR3 is CASRKYAGGNYGHTF. For the CDR3, the DNA is TGTGCCAGCAGGAAATATGCGGGGGGGAACTATGGCCACACCTTC.

The V call is TRBV5-6, the J call TRBJ2-3; no clear D. V lost 2 bases to trimming and J lost 1 base, with 11 bases between them. CDR1 is SGHDT and CDR2 is YYEEEE in the germline V gene. The CDR3 length is 15 residues. The CDR3 sequence is CASSFRLSGTDTQYF. The CDR3 DNA reads as TGTGCCAGCAGCTTCAGACTCTCCGGCACAGATACGCAGTATTTT. Variable domain in full (rest from reference TRBV5-6 and TRBJ2-3): DAGVTQSPTHLIKTRGQQVTLRCSPKSGHDTVSWYQQALGQGPQFIFQYYEEEERQRGNFPDRFSGHQFPNYSSELNVNALLLGDSALYLCASSFRLSGTDTQYFGPGTRLTVL.